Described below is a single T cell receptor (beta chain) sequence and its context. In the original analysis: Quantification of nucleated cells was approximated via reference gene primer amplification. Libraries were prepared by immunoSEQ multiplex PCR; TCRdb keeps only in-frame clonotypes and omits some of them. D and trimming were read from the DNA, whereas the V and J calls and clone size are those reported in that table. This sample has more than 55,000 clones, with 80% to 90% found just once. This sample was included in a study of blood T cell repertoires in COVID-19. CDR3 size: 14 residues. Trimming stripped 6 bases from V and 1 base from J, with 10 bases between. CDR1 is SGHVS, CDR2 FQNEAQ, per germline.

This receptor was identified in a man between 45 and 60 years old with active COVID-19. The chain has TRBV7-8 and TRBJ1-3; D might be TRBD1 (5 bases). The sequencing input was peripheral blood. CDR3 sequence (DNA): TGTGCCAGCAGTCCAGGGATGTCTGGAAACACCATATATTTT. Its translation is CASSPGMSGNTIYF.